Shown below are 7 T cell receptor beta chains from a single sample sequenced in a study of blood T cells in healthy people across ages. For the second PCR, which ran for roughly 6 to 11 cycles, a sample-barcoded 5' primer and a J-beta primer mix were used. TCRdb independently ran MiXCR on the 5' RACE reads; one entry per CDR3 protein. The data show 600,000 to 1,000,000 distinct CDR3 sequences, with 20% to 30% seen just once and under 4.5% held by the top ten. The same data also contributed to another study, on T cells of mothers and their children.

The sequencing input was blood. The receptors shown here come from a boy younger than 18 in good health.

The genes are TRBV30 and TRBJ2-5, with 8 bases matching TRBD1. The V segment lost 3 bases and the J segment 5 bases; nucleotides outside the gene matches: 11. The CDR3 is 15 amino acids. Germline loops: CDR1 GTSNPN, CDR2 SVGIG (reference sequence). The DNA for the CDR3 is TGTGCCTGGAGAGCGACAGGGGCGAGAGAGGAGACCCAGTACTTC. Amino acid sequence: CAWRATGAREETQYF.

There are a few counts of this clonotype. This chain uses TRBV6-5 with TRBJ2-1; D possibly corresponds to TRBD2 (6 bases). V was clipped by 4 bases and J by 5 bases, with 15 bases between them. This CDR3 is 15 amino acids long. In germline, CDR1 is MNHEY, CDR2 SVGAGI. The CDR3 DNA sequence: TGTGCCAGCAGTTCACCATCGGGACTCAACAATGAGCAGTTCTTC. Translated: CASSSPSGLNNEQFF.

This sequence joins TRBV29-1 and TRBJ2-6; 8 positions agree with TRBD1. Germline CDR1 SQVTM, CDR2 ANQGSEA. The V segment lost 6 bases and the J segment 3 bases; nucleotides outside the gene matches: 19. CDR3 length: 19 amino acids. The CDR3 DNA is TGCAGCGTCGGTGGCTCCCTCCTCTCAGGGGGCGGTGGGGCCAACGTCCTGACTTTC. Residues: CSVGGSLLSGGGGANVLTF.

V usage is TRBV4-3 and J usage is TRBJ1-2, with D possibly being TRBD1 (5 bases). V lost 1 base to trimming and J lost 7 bases, with 16 bases between them. Per germline, CDR1 LGHNA and CDR2 YSLEER. This CDR3 is built from 15 residues. CDR3: CASSQARGPWGGYTF. CDR3 DNA: TGCGCCAGCAGCCAAGCCCGGGGCCCCTGGGGTGGCTACACCTTC.

The chain couples TRBV29-1 to TRBJ2-7; the match to TRBD1 covers 8 bases. The CDR3 has 13 amino acids. J was trimmed by 0 bases and V by 6 bases; bases with no gene match: 4. Per germline, CDR1 SQVTM and CDR2 ANQGSEA. The CDR3 DNA reads TGCAGCGTCGGACAGGGCCGCTCCTACGAGCAGTACTTC. Translated: CSVGQGRSYEQYF.

CDR3: CATGIVDEQFF. In nucleotides, the CDR3 is TGTGCCACGGGGATTGTCGATGAGCAGTTCTTC. The V call is TRBV7-8, the J call TRBJ2-1, with D tentatively TRBD2 (5 bases). Trimming cost V 10 bases and J 8 bases, with 12 bases left between them. From germline, CDR1 is SGHVS and CDR2 FQNEAQ. The CDR3 runs 11 residues.

V usage is TRBV29-1 and J usage is TRBJ2-7; no reliable D call. The germline gives CDR1 SQVTM, CDR2 ANQGSEA. The CDR3 runs to 13 residues. V lost 3 bases, J lost 0 bases, and 9 bases lay in between. CDR3 in DNA: TGCAGCGTTGATACCCCGGACTCCTACGAGCAGTACTTC. Amino acid sequence: CSVDTPDSYEQYF.